The rows below give T cell receptor beta chains drawn from one sample of a study of T cells in Graves' hyperthyroidism and ophthalmopathy. In TCRdb, the multiplex PCR reads were re-called with MiXCR into one record per CDR3 protein. The sample lists 650,000 to 850,000 distinct CDR3 sequences, roughly 20% occurring once. What was sequenced was blood. These receptors originate from a woman between 50 and 59 years old with Graves' hyperthyroidism that later progressed to Graves' ophthalmopathy. Each CDR3 is given with its conserved first and last residue.

V	length	J	CDR3
TRBV18	14	TRBJ1-2	CASSLPTGGYGYTF
TRBV20-1	15	TRBJ2-5	CSASVTSANQETQYF
TRBV5-1	16	TRBJ2-2	CASSLRASGNTGELFF
TRBV9	15	TRBJ2-7	CASSVNPGGSYEQYF
TRBV2	12	TRBJ1-2	CASSNPPYGYTF
TRBV5-4	15	TRBJ2-7	CASSLGATGPYEQYF
TRBV27	13	TRBJ1-2	CASSFGANYGYTF
TRBV6-1	16	TRBJ2-1	CASRKEGTTPYNEQFF
TRBV27	13	TRBJ1-6	CASSYDANSPLHF
TRBV5-5	14	TRBJ2-2	CASSLDVDTGELFF
TRBV12-3/TRBV12-4	13	TRBJ2-5	CASRRGAGETQYF
TRBV3-1	17	TRBJ2-2	CASRPPGTGVFTGELFF
TRBV7-6	13	TRBJ1-1	CASSFGQNAEAFF
TRBV20-1	14	TRBJ2-3	CSATAPLLPDTQYF
TRBV27	13	TRBJ1-2	CASSLLGTGGYTF
TRBV5-1	12	TRBJ2-1	CASSLSLNEQFF
TRBV7-2	15	TRBJ2-5	CASSFDRGPQETQYF
TRBV5-1	15	TRBJ1-1	CASHYNPLAETEAFF
TRBV20-1	12	TRBJ2-7	CSTRAAGYEQYF
TRBV6-1	13	TRBJ1-1	CASSTLRATEAFF
TRBV6-2/TRBV6-3	18	TRBJ2-2	CASSYLTRLAGANGELFF
TRBV3-1	14	TRBJ1-1	CASSQRTANTEAFF
TRBV25-1	14	TRBJ1-2	CASREGTTNYGYTF
TRBV9	15	TRBJ1-6	CASSVDRGENSPLHF
TRBV7-2	13	TRBJ2-7	CASSLGLGHEQYF
TRBV6-2/TRBV6-3	14	TRBJ1-5	CASSWGLGDQPQHF